This T cell receptor (beta chain) emerged from a study of blood T cells in healthy people across ages. The second PCR ran about 6 to 12 cycles with a sample-barcoded 5' primer and J-beta primers. Each CDR3 protein gets one entry after TCRdb re-called the 5' RACE reads with MiXCR. The data contain approximately 670,000 distinct CDR3 sequences, around 41% of them seen just once; the ten biggest clones take up about 32%. The study's findings and limits: Older age went with lower TCR beta diversity per million T cells, in a roughly linear way.

This clonotype has more than one count but fewer than ten. The antigen is not known. CDR3 length equals 12 residues. The V end lost 3 bases, the J end lost 6 bases, and 8 bases lay between the germline ends. Sequenced: blood. This chain links TRBV12-3 or TRBV12-4 with TRBJ1-1, with a possible D match to TRBD1 (6 bases). This TCR was sampled from a man older than 75 in good health. CDR3: CASSFGGSEAFF. The CDR3 DNA sequence: TGTGCCAGCAGTTTCGGGGGCTCTGAAGCTTTCTTT.